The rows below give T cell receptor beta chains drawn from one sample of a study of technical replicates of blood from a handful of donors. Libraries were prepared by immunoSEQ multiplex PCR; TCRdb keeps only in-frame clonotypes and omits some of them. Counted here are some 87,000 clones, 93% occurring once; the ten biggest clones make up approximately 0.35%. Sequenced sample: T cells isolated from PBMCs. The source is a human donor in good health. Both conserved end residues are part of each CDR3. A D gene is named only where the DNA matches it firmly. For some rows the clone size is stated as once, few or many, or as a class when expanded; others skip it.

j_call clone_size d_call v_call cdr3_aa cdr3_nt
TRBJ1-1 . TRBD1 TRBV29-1 CSVGQGAYMNTEAFF TGCAGCGTTGGACAGGGGGCCTACATGAACACTGAAGCTTTCTTT
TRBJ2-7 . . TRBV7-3 CASSLGRVNEQYF TGTGCCAGCAGCTTAGGGCGGGTTAACGAGCAGTACTTC
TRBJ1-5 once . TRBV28 CATSLDQPQHF TGTGCCACTAGCTTAGATCAGCCCCAGCATTTT
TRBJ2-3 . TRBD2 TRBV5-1 CASSRSGGRPDTQYF TGCGCCAGCAGCCGCTCGGGCGGGAGGCCAGATACGCAGTATTTT
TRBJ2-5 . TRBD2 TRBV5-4 CASSSLGLWETQYF TGTGCCAGCAGCTCCCTGGGACTATGGGAGACCCAGTACTTC
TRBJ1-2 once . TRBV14 CASSLLRLNYGYTF TGTGCCAGCAGCCTACTCAGGCTTAACTATGGCTACACCTTC
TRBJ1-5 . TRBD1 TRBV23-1 CARREQGDSNQPQHF TGCGCCAGGAGAGAGCAGGGGGACAGCAATCAGCCCCAGCATTTT
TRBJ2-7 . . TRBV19 CASSIRPSLFGEQYF TGTGCCAGTAGTATTCGTCCTAGCTTGTTCGGCGAGCAGTACTTC
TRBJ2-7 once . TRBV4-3 CASSQDPGRRNEQYF TGCGCCAGCAGCCAAGATCCCGGACGGAGGAACGAGCAGTACTTC
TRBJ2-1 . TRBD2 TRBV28 CASNLAGGPNNEQFF TGTGCCAGCAATCTAGCGGGAGGGCCTAACAATGAGCAGTTCTTC
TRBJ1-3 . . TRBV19 CASSIRVSGNTIYF TGTGCCAGTAGTATTCGTGTATCTGGAAACACCATATATTTT
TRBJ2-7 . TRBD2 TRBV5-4 CASSYGGRRYEQYF TGTGCCAGCAGCTATGGCGGGAGGAGGTACGAGCAGTACTTC
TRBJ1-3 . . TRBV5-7 CASNLQGIVSGNTIYF TGTGCCAGCAACCTCCAGGGTATTGTCTCTGGAAACACCATATATTTT
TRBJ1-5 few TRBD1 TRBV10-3 CASRQGQDQPQHF TGTGCCTCCCGACAGGGACAGGATCAGCCCCAGCATTTT
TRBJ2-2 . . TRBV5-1 CASSLGLAGELFF TGCGCCAGCAGCTTGGGACTAGCCGGGGAGCTGTTTTTT
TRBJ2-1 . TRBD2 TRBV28 CASSLLAGARNEQFF TGTGCCAGCAGTTTACTAGCGGGAGCTAGGAATGAGCAGTTCTTC
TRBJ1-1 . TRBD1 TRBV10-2 CASRTTSAGGWGTEAFF TGCGCCAGCAGAACCACCTCCGCAGGGGGATGGGGCACTGAAGCTTTCTTT
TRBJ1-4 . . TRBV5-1 CASSPQRTNEKLFF TGCGCCAGCAGCCCACAGAGAACTAATGAAAAACTGTTTTTT
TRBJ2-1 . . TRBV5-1 CASSLAESRNNEQFF TGCGCCAGCAGCTTGGCTGAGAGCCGAAACAATGAGCAGTTCTTC
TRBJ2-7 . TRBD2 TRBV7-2 CASSLTSGSYEQYF TGTGCCAGCAGCTTGACTAGCGGGAGCTACGAGCAGTACTTC
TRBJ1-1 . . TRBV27 CASSFGPNTEAFF TGTGCCAGCAGTTTCGGTCCGAACACTGAAGCTTTCTTT
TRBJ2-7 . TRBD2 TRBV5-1 CASSTGTSGDRVYEQYF TGCGCCAGCAGCACAGGGACTAGCGGGGACAGGGTTTACGAGCAGTACTTC